Below are 29 T cell receptor beta chains sequenced from a single sample in a study of T cells in tuberculosis. Some clones are missing from TCRdb's copy, which holds only in-frame ones; the method was immunoSEQ multiplex PCR. This sample has 40,000 or so clones, with roughly 94% found just once. This sample's time point: new active TB diagnosis, blood taken before or within 7 days of starting treatment. Material: PBMCs, obtained at tuberculosis diagnosis. The source is an adult with tuberculosis.

J is TRBJ1-1 and V is TRBV30; D may be TRBD1 (5 bases). The V gene lost 2 bases and the J gene lost 4 bases, with 23 bases spanning the gap. CDR1 is GTSNPN and CDR2 is SVGIG in the germline V gene (reference sequence). This CDR3 is 17 amino acids long. The CDR3 loop is CAWSLSGVPGGSTEAFF. CDR3 DNA: TGTGCCTGGAGTTTATCCGGGGTGCCGGGGGGAAGCACTGAAGCTTTCTTT.

The chain carries TRBV11-2 and TRBJ2-5; 10 bases map to TRBD2. CDR1 is SGHAT, CDR2 FQNNGV, per germline. This CDR3 is built from 15 residues. V trimming: 2 bases; J trimming: 5 bases; junction bases outside the gene matches: 5. The CDR3 here is CASSLSPSGGETQYF. The CDR3 DNA reads as TGTGCCAGCAGCTTAAGCCCTAGCGGGGGTGAGACCCAGTACTTC.

This clone showed up just once. The V call is TRBV9, the J call TRBJ1-2, with 12 bases matching TRBD1. Germline CDR1 SGDLS, CDR2 YYNGEE. Losses at the gene ends were 5 bases for V and 5 bases for J; bases not matched to a gene: 1. This CDR3 is 13 amino acids long. The CDR3 sequence is CASRGQGAYGYTF. In DNA, the CDR3 is TGTGCCAGCAGGGGACAGGGGGCGTATGGCTACACCTTC. Variable domain in full (rest from reference TRBV9 and TRBJ1-2): DSGVTQTPKHLITATGQRVTLRCSPRSGDLSVYWYQQSLDQGLQFLIQYYNGEERAKGNILERFSAQQFPDLHSELNLSSLELGDSALYFCASRGQGAYGYTFGSGTRLTVV.

The chain couples TRBV6-1 to TRBJ1-5, with D unresolved. With 6 bases removed from V and 4 bases from J, the gap between germline ends came to 16 bases. Germline loops: CDR1 MNHNS, CDR2 SASEGT. The CDR3 spans 15 residues. This CDR3 reads CASRVSISPNQPQHF. In DNA, the CDR3 is TGTGCCAGCAGGGTCTCTATTAGTCCTAATCAGCCCCAGCATTTT.

The chain joins TRBV11-2 to TRBJ2-3, with 9 bases that match TRBD1. CDR3 length: 16 amino acids. Per the germline V gene, CDR1 is SGHAT and CDR2 is FQNNGV. Losses at the gene ends were 2 bases for V and 3 bases for J; bases not matched to a gene: 6. Here the CDR3 DNA reads TGTGCCAGCAGCTTAACCGACAGGGGGTTTACAGATACGCAGTATTTT. Its protein is CASSLTDRGFTDTQYF.

This clone was picked up one time. CDR3 nucleotide sequence: TGTGCCAGCAGCTTCCCGGGAACAGGGACCGCCTATGGCTACACCTTC. Translating it yields CASSFPGTGTAYGYTF. V and J are TRBV7-2 and TRBJ1-2; D is perhaps TRBD1 (6 bases). The CDR3 has 16 amino acids. Germline V gene lookup returns CDR1 SGHTA and CDR2 FQGNSA. Trimming took 3 bases from V and 4 from J, leaving 18 bases between them. Full variable domain (rest looked up from reference TRBV7-2 and TRBJ1-2): GAGVSQSPSNKVTEKGKDVELRCDPISGHTALYWYRQSLGQGLEFLIYFQGNSAPDKSGLPSDRFSAERTGGSVSTLTIQRTQQEDSAVYLCASSFPGTGTAYGYTFGSGTRLTVV.

Notes on this clone: Within the sample, other DNA sequences also encode this same CDR3. The gene calls are TRBV6-5 and TRBJ2-7, with D possibly being TRBD2 (5 bases). Per the germline V gene, CDR1 is MNHEY and CDR2 is SVGAGI. The V and J ends lost 6 bases and 4 bases respectively, with 13 bases between them. The CDR3 sequence is 13 residues long. CDR3 in DNA: TGTGCCAGCAGAGGACTGGGAACTTACGAGCAGTACTTC. As protein: CASRGLGTYEQYF.

V gene TRBV2 combines with J gene TRBJ2-3, with 12 bases lining up with TRBD2. Germline-derived CDR1 and CDR2 are SNHLY and FYNNEI. This CDR3 comprises 17 residues. Germline trimming cut 2 bases from V and 4 bases from J; bases unmatched to any gene: 7. The CDR3 DNA is TGTGCCAGCAGTGAATCTCCGACTAGCGGGGGCGCAGATACGCAGTATTTT. It is translated as CASSESPTSGGADTQYF.

The chain combines TRBV4-3 with TRBJ2-7, with a weak D call TRBD2 (6 bases). CDR1 and CDR2 from the germline V gene are LGHNA and YSLEER. The CDR3 totals 16 residues. Trimming cost V 3 bases and J 2 bases, with 17 bases left between them. CDR3 coding DNA: TGCGCCAGCAGCCAGCAACCTGGTGGGGGGACCTACGAGCAGTACTTC. Translation: CASSQQPGGGTYEQYF.

The chain carries TRBV2 and TRBJ2-1; TRBD2 aligns across 8 bases. CDR1 and CDR2 (germline): SNHLY, FYNNEI. The CDR3 spans 15 residues. With V trimmed by 6 bases and J by 1 base, 5 bases remained unmatched. The CDR3 bases are TGTGCCAGCAGCGTTCGGGGGGGTTCCTACAATGAGCAGTTCTTC. Its protein product is CASSVRGGSYNEQFF.

This sequence joins TRBV19 and TRBJ2-5; 9 nucleotides line up with TRBD2. From germline, CDR1 is LNHDA and CDR2 SQIVND (reference sequence). The CDR3 contains 15 residues. V gave up 3 bases and J gave up 2 bases; unmatched junction bases: 4. Here the CDR3 DNA reads TGTGCCAGTAGTATCCTAGCGGGGTTGCAAGAGACCCAGTACTTC. Its protein product is CASSILAGLQETQYF.

This chain uses TRBV6-5 with TRBJ2-3; 9 bases map to TRBD2. The germline gives CDR1 MNHEY, CDR2 SVGAGI. J gave up 2 bases and V 9 bases, and 9 bases lay outside the gene matches. CDR3 size: 15 residues. Here the CDR3 reads CASQSSGANTDTQYF. CDR3 nucleotide sequence: TGTGCCAGTCAGTCTAGCGGGGCCAACACAGATACGCAGTATTTT.

Only one count was recorded for this clone. The J gene is TRBJ2-3, the V gene TRBV6-5, with 11 bases matching TRBD2. Trimming took 10 bases from V and 6 from J; bases not matched to a gene: 6. CDR1 and CDR2 (germline): MNHEY, SVGAGI. This CDR3 spans 13 amino acids. CDR3 amino acids: CATSLAGADTQYF. In nucleotides, the CDR3 is TGTGCCACCTCACTAGCGGGGGCCGATACGCAGTATTTT.

The chain uses TRBV7-2 and TRBJ1-1, with unresolved D. V was shortened by 1 base and J by 5 bases, with 14 bases between the two germline ends. Per the germline V gene, CDR1 is SGHTA and CDR2 is FQGNSA. The CDR3 runs 15 residues. The CDR3 DNA sequence: TGTGCCAGCAGCTTAGTAGCGGGTCTGGGGACTGAAGCTTTCTTT. Residues: CASSLVAGLGTEAFF. Drawing the rest from reference TRBV7-2 and TRBJ1-1, the complete variable domain is GAGVSQSPSNKVTEKGKDVELRCDPISGHTALYWYRQSLGQGLEFLIYFQGNSAPDKSGLPSDRFSAERTGGSVSTLTIQRTQQEDSAVYLCASSLVAGLGTEAFFGQGTRLTVV.

This chain links TRBV5-4 with TRBJ1-1; 11 nucleotides agree with TRBD1. The CDR3 is made up of 14 amino acids. The J segment lost 13 bases and the V segment lost 4 bases, leaving 12 bases of the junction unmatched. Germline-derived CDR1 and CDR2 are SGHNT and YYREEE (reference sequence). The CDR3 region has the DNA TGTGCCAGCAGCCAGAAGGACAGGGGGCCTATGTTTTTCTTT. Translated: CASSQKDRGPMFFF.

V usage is TRBV5-5 and J usage is TRBJ2-7, with D perhaps matching TRBD2 (5 bases). V lost 2 bases and J lost 3, with 21 bases in between. This CDR3 is built from 17 residues. Germline loops: CDR1 SGHKS, CDR2 YYEKEE (reference sequence). CDR3 loop: CASSFDLRATRFYEQYF. The CDR3 bases are TGTGCCAGCAGCTTTGATCTGAGGGCGACCCGGTTCTACGAGCAGTACTTC.

The chain combines TRBV5-6 with TRBJ1-5; D may be TRBD1 (6 bases). CDR1 SGHDT and CDR2 YYEEEE come from the germline V gene. This CDR3 contains 16 residues. Trimming stripped 0 bases from V and 4 bases from J, with 14 bases between. CDR3 region: CASSLAAGASNQPQHF. The CDR3 nucleotides read TGTGCCAGCAGCTTGGCGGCAGGGGCGTCTAATCAGCCCCAGCATTTT.

This chain links TRBV11-2 with TRBJ1-6; TRBD1 matches at 8 bases. The CDR3 has 15 residues. The ends lost 3 bases at V and 6 bases at J; junction bases unmatched: 4. CDR1 is SGHAT and CDR2 is FQNNGV in the germline V gene. The CDR3 loop is CASSFATGANSPLHF. The DNA of the CDR3 is TGTGCCAGCAGCTTTGCGACAGGGGCTAATTCACCCCTCCACTTT.

The CDR3 is CASSPGGAQVLFF. The CDR3 bases are TGTGCCAGCAGCCCCGGCGGGGCACAGGTCCTGTTTTTT. The chain couples TRBV11-2 to TRBJ1-4, with D perhaps TRBD1 (5 bases). Germline V CDR1 and CDR2: SGHAT, FQNNGV. This CDR3 region has 13 residues. Trimming took 5 bases from V and 14 from J, leaving 18 bases between them.

The chain is built from TRBV4-1 and TRBJ2-2; D might be TRBD2 (6 bases). Germline V gene data show CDR1 as MGHRA and CDR2 as YSYEKL. V lost 8 bases to trimming and J lost 1 base, with 14 bases between them. CDR3 size: 15 residues. The DNA for the CDR3 is TGCGCCAGCCGAGGGAGGAGTCAGAACACCGGGGAGCTGTTTTTT. Its translation is CASRGRSQNTGELFF.

This chain uses TRBV6-4 with TRBJ2-3; 7 bases line up with TRBD1. Germline CDR1 reads MRHNA; CDR2 reads SNTAGT. V lost 3 bases, J lost 11 bases, and 8 bases stayed unmatched. The CDR3 covers 13 residues. Here the CDR3 reads CASSERRGSRQYF. CDR3 DNA: TGTGCCAGCAGTGAGCGCAGGGGGTCGAGGCAGTATTTT.

The genes are TRBV30 and TRBJ1-5, with a possible D match to TRBD1 (6 bases). The V end was cut by 0 bases, the J end by 5 bases, with 11 bases between. From germline, CDR1 is GTSNPN and CDR2 SVGIG (reference sequence). The CDR3 has 14 residues. The DNA for the CDR3 is TGTGCCTGGAGTGTTAAGGGGGTTTATCAGCCCCAGCATTTT. Translation: CAWSVKGVYQPQHF.

The chain links TRBV5-1 to TRBJ2-3; the D gene is possibly TRBD2 (7 bases). The V gene's germline CDR1 is SGHRS and CDR2 YFSETQ. This CDR3 contains 16 residues. Trimming cost V 6 bases and J 6 bases, with 23 bases left between them. In nucleotides, the CDR3 is TGCGCCAGCAACCCCCCGCCCGGGGAGGGGGTGGATACGCAGTATTTT. Translated, it gives CASNPPPGEGVDTQYF. Full variable domain (remainder filled in from reference TRBV5-1 and TRBJ2-3): KAGVTQTPRYLIKTRGQQVTLSCSPISGHRSVSWYQQTPGQGLQFLFEYFSETQRNKGNFPGRFSGRQFSNSRSEMNVSTLELGDSALYLCASNPPPGEGVDTQYFGPGTRLTVL.

V usage is TRBV6-5 and J usage is TRBJ1-1, with D possibly matching TRBD1 (5 bases). This CDR3 has 12 amino acids. The V end lost 8 bases, the J end lost 5 bases, and 12 bases lay between the germline ends. In germline, CDR1 is MNHEY, CDR2 SVGAGI. In DNA, the CDR3 is TGTGCCAGCGTGGACCAGGGTACTGAAGCTTTCTTT. It encodes CASVDQGTEAFF.

The chain recombines TRBV27 with TRBJ2-2; unclear D gene. Germline V gene data show CDR1 as MNHEY and CDR2 as SMNVEV (reference sequence). There are 13 residues in the CDR3. The V and J ends lost 0 bases and 7 bases respectively, with 6 bases between them. The CDR3 spells CASSLSRGGELFF. DNA for the CDR3: TGTGCCAGCAGTTTATCGAGAGGCGGGGAGCTGTTTTTT.

The V gene is TRBV5-1, the J gene TRBJ1-1, with D tentatively TRBD1 (6 bases). Trimming took off 4 bases at V and 0 bases at J, with 13 bases between the two ends. CDR3 length: 15 amino acids. CDR1 is SGHRS and CDR2 is YFSETQ in the germline V gene. The CDR3 loop reads CASSPVQGMNTEAFF. CDR3 nucleotide sequence: TGCGCCAGCAGCCCGGTACAGGGCATGAACACTGAAGCTTTCTTT.

The chain couples TRBV2 to TRBJ1-1; a weak D match, TRBD1 (6 bases). This CDR3 has 15 amino acids. V lost 11 bases and J lost 0, with 19 bases in between. Germline CDR1 and CDR2: SNHLY and FYNNEI. CDR3 DNA sequence: TGTGCCGTCCCCCCAGGACAGATCTTGAACACTGAAGCTTTCTTT. Its translation is CAVPPGQILNTEAFF.

The genes are TRBV5-1 and TRBJ1-3; D remains unclear. The CDR3 spans 12 residues. V was pared by 5 bases and J by 1 base, with 4 bases between. Germline-derived CDR1 and CDR2 are SGHRS and YFSETQ. The CDR3 nucleotides are TGCGCCAGCAGGGAGTCTGGAAACACCATATATTTT. Translating gives CASRESGNTIYF.

This clone has only one observation. V gene TRBV6-4 combines with J gene TRBJ1-1, with D possibly being TRBD1 (5 bases). CDR1 MRHNA and CDR2 SNTAGT come from the germline V gene. V was clipped by 4 bases and J by 6 bases, with 15 bases between them. CDR3 length: 14 residues. CDR3 amino acids: CASSAGGWRAEAFF. Here the CDR3 DNA reads TGTGCCAGCAGTGCTGGGGGGTGGAGAGCTGAAGCTTTCTTT.